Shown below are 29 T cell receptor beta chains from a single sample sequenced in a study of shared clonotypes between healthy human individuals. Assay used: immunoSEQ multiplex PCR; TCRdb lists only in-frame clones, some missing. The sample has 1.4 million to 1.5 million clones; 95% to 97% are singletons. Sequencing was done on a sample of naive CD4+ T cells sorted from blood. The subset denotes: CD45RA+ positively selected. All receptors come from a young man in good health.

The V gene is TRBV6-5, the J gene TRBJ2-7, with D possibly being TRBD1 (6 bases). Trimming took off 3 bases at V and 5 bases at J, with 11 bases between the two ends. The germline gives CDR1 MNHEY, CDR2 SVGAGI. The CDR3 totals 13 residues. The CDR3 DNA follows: TGTGCCAGCAGTTATACAGGGAGCAACGAGCAGTACTTC. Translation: CASSYTGSNEQYF.

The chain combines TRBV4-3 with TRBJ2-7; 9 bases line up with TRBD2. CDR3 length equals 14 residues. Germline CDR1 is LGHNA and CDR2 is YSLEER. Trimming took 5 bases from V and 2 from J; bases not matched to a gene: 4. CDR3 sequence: CASSCSGSPYEQYF. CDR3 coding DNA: TGCGCCAGCAGCTGTAGCGGGAGTCCCTACGAGCAGTACTTC.

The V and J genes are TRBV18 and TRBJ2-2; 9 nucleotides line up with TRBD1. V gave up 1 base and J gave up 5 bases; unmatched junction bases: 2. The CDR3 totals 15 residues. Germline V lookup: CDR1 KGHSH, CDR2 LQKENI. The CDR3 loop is CASSPRGTGTGELFF. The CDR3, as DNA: TGTGCCAGCTCACCACGTGGGACAGGGACCGGGGAGCTGTTTTTT.

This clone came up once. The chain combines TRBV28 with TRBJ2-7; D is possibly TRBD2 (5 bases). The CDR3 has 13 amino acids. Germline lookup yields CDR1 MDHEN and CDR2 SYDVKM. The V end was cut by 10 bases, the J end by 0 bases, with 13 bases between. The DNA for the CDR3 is TGTGCCATCTCCTCGGGGAGCTCCTACGAGCAGTACTTC. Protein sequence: CAISSGSSYEQYF.

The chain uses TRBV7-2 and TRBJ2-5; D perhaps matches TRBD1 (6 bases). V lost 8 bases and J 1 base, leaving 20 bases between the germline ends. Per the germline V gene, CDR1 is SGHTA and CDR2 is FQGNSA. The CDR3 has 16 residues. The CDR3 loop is CASGTFRGVVQETQYF. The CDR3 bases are TGTGCCAGCGGGACGTTCAGGGGAGTTGTCCAAGAGACCCAGTACTTC. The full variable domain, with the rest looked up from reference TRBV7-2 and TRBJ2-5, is GAGVSQSPSNKVTEKGKDVELRCDPISGHTALYWYRQSLGQGLEFLIYFQGNSAPDKSGLPSDRFSAERTGGSVSTLTIQRTQQEDSAVYLCASGTFRGVVQETQYFGPGTRLLVL.

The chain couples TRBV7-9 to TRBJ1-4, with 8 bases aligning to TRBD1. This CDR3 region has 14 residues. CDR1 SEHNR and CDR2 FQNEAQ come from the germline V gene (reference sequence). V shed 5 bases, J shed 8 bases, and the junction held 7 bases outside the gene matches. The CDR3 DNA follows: TGTGCCAGCAGCCACTACGACAGGGGCGAAAAACTGTTTTTT. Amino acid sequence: CASSHYDRGEKLFF.

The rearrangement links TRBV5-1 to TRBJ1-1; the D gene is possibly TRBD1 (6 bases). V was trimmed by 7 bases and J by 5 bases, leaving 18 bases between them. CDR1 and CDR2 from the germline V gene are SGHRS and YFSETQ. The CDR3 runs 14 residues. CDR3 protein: CASRKTGEGTEAFF. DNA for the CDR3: TGCGCCAGCCGGAAGACAGGTGAGGGAACTGAAGCTTTCTTT. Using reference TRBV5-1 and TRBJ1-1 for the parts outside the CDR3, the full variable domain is KAGVTQTPRYLIKTRGQQVTLSCSPISGHRSVSWYQQTPGQGLQFLFEYFSETQRNKGNFPGRFSGRQFSNSRSEMNVSTLELGDSALYLCASRKTGEGTEAFFGQGTRLTVV.

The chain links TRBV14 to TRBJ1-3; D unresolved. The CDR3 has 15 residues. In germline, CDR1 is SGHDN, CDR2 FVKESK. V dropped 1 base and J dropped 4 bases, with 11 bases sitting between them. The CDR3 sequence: CASSQVLGLGNTIYF. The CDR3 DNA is TGTGCCAGCAGCCAAGTGCTGGGCTTAGGAAACACCATATATTTT.

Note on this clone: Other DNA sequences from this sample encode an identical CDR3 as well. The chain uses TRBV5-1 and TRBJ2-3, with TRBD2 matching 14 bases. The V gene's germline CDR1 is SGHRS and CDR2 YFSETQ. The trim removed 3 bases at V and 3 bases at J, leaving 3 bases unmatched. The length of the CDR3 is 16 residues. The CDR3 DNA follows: TGCGCCAGCAGCTCGGGACTAGCGGGAGTTACAGATACGCAGTATTTT. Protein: CASSSGLAGVTDTQYF.

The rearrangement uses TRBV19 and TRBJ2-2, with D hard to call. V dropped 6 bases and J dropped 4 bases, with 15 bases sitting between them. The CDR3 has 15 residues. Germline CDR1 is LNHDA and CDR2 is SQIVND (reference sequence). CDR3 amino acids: CASSPTEWSTGELFF. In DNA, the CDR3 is TGTGCCAGTAGCCCGACTGAGTGGAGCACCGGGGAGCTGTTTTTT.

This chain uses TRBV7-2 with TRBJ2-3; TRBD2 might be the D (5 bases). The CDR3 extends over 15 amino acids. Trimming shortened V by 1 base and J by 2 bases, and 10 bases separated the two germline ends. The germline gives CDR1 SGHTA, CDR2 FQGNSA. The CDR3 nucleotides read TGTGCCAGCAGCTTAGGCAGGACTTTCACAGATACGCAGTATTTT. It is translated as CASSLGRTFTDTQYF.

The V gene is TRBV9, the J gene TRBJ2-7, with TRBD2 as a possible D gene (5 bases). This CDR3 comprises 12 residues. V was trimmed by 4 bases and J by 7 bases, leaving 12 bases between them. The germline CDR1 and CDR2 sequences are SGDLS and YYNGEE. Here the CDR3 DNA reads TGTGCCAGCAGCACTTCGGGCGGGGAGCAGTACTTC. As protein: CASSTSGGEQYF. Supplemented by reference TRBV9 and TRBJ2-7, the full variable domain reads DSGVTQTPKHLITATGQRVTLRCSPRSGDLSVYWYQQSLDQGLQFLIQYYNGEERAKGNILERFSAQQFPDLHSELNLSSLELGDSALYFCASSTSGGEQYFGPGTRLTVT.

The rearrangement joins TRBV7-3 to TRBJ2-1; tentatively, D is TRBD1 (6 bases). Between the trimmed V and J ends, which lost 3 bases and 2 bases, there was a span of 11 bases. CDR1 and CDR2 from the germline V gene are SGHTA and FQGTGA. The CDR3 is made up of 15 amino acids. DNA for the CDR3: TGTGCCAGCAGCTTGACACAGGGAACCTACAATGAGCAGTTCTTC. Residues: CASSLTQGTYNEQFF. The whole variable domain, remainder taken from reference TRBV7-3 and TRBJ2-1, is GAGVSQTPSNKVTEKGKYVELRCDPISGHTALYWYRQSLGQGPEFLIYFQGTGAADDSGLPNDRFFAVRPEGSVSTLKIQRTERGDSAVYLCASSLTQGTYNEQFFGPGTRLTVL.

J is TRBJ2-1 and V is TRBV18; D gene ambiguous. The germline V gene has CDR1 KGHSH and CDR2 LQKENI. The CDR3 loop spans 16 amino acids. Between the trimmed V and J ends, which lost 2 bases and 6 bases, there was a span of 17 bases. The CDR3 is CASSPINSVSGNEQFF. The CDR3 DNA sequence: TGTGCCAGCTCACCAATCAACTCAGTTTCGGGCAATGAGCAGTTCTTC.

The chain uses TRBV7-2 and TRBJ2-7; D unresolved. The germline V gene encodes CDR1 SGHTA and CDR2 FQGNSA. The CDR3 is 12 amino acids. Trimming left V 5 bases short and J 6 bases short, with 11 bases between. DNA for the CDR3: TGTGCCAGCAGCCTCGCAGTGGGCGAGCAGTACTTC. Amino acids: CASSLAVGEQYF. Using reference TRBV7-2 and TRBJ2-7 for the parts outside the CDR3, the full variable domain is GAGVSQSPSNKVTEKGKDVELRCDPISGHTALYWYRQSLGQGLEFLIYFQGNSAPDKSGLPSDRFSAERTGGSVSTLTIQRTQQEDSAVYLCASSLAVGEQYFGPGTRLTVT.

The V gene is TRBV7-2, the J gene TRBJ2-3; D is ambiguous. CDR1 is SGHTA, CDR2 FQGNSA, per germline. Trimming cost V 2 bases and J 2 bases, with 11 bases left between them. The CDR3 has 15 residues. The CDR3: CASSLFAGHTDTQYF. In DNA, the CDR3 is TGTGCCAGCAGCTTATTCGCAGGCCACACAGATACGCAGTATTTT.

The CDR3: CASSQGHNTEAFF. The CDR3 coding sequence is TGTGCCAGCAGCCAGGGGCACAACACTGAAGCTTTCTTT. This chain links TRBV5-4 with TRBJ1-1; D might be TRBD1 (6 bases). The CDR3 covers 13 residues. CDR1 and CDR2 (germline): SGHNT, YYREEE (reference sequence). The V and J ends lost 4 bases and 2 bases respectively, with 9 bases between them.

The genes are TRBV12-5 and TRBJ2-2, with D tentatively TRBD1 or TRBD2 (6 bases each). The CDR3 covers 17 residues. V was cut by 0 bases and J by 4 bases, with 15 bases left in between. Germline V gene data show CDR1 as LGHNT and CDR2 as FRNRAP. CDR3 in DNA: TGTGCTAGTGGTTTGGTACTACGGGGGCGGGTCACCGGGGAGCTGTTTTTT. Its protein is CASGLVLRGRVTGELFF.

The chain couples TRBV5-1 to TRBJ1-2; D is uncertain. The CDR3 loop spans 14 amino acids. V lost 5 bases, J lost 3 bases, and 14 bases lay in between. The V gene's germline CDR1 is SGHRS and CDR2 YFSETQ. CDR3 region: CASRRSGVDYGYTF. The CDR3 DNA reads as TGCGCCAGCAGACGGAGCGGAGTCGACTATGGCTACACCTTC.

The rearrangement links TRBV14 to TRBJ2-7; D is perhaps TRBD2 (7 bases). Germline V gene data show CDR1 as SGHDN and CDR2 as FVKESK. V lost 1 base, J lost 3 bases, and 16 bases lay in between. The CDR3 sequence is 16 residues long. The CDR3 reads CASSQGGGGFFYEQYF. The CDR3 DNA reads TGTGCCAGCAGCCAAGGGGGCGGGGGCTTCTTCTACGAGCAGTACTTC. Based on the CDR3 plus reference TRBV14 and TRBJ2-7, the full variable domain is EAGVTQFPSHSVIEKGQTVTLRCDPISGHDNLYWYRRVMGKEIKFLLHFVKESKQDESGMPNNRFLAERTGGTYSTLKVQPAELEDSGVYFCASSQGGGGFFYEQYFGPGTRLTVT.

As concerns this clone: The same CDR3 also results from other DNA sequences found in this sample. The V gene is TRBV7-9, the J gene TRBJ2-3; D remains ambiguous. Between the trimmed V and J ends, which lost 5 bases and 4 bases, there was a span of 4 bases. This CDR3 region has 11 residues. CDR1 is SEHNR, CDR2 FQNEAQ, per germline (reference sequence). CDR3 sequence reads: CASSRADTQYF. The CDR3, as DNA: TGTGCCAGCAGCCGGGCAGATACGCAGTATTTT. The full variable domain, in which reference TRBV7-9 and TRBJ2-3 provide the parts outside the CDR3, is DTGVSQNPRHKITKRGQNVTFRCDPISEHNRLYWYRQTLGQGPEFLTYFQNEAQLEKSRLLSDRFSAERPKGSFSTLEIQRTEQGDSAMYLCASSRADTQYFGPGTRLTVL.

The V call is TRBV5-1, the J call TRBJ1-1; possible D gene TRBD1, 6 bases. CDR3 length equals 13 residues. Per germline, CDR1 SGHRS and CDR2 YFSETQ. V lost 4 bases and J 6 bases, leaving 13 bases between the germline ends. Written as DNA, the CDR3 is TGCGCCAGCAGCAAACAGGGCAAGGCTGAAGCTTTCTTT. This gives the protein CASSKQGKAEAFF.

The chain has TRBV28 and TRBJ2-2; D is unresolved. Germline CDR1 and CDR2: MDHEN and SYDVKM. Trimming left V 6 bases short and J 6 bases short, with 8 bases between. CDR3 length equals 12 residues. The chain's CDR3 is CASREAPGELFF. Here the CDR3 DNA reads TGTGCCAGCAGGGAAGCCCCCGGGGAGCTGTTTTTT.

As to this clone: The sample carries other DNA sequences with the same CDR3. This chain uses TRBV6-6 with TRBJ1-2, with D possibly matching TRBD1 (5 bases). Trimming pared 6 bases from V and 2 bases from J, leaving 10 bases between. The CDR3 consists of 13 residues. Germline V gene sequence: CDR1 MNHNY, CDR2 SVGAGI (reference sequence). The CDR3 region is CASSRDSNYGYTF. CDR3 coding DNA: TGTGCCAGCAGCCGCGACAGCAACTATGGCTACACCTTC.

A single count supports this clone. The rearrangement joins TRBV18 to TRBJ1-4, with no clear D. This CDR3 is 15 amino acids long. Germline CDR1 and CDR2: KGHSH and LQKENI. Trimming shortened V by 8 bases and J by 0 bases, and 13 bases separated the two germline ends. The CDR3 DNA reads TGTGCCAGCGCACGGCAGGCAGCAACTAATGAAAAACTGTTTTTT. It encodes CASARQAATNEKLFF.

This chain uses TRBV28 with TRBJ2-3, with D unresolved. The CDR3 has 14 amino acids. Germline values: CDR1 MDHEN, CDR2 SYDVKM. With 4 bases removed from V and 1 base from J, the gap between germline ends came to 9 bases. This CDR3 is CASSSEVGTDTQYF. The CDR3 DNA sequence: TGTGCCAGCAGTTCTGAGGTGGGCACAGATACGCAGTATTTT.

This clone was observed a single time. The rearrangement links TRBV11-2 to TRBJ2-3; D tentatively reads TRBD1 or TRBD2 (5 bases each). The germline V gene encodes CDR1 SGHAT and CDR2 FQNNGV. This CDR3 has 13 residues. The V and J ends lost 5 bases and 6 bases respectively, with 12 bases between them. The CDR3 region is CASSLRDLDTQYF. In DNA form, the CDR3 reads TGTGCCAGCAGCCTCCGGGACCTGGATACGCAGTATTTT.

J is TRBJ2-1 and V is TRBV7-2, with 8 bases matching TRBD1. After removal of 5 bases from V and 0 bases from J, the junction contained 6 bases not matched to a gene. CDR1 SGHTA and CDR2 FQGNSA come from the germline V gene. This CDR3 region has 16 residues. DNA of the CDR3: TGTGCCAGCAGCATAGGACAGGGTTTCTCCTACAATGAGCAGTTCTTC. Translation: CASSIGQGFSYNEQFF.

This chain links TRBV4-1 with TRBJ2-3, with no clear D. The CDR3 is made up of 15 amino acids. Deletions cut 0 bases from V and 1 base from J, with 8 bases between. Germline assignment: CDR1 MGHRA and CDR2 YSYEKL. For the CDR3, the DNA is TGCGCCAGCAGCCAAGAGAGAGTTGGCACAGATACGCAGTATTTT. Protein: CASSQERVGTDTQYF.